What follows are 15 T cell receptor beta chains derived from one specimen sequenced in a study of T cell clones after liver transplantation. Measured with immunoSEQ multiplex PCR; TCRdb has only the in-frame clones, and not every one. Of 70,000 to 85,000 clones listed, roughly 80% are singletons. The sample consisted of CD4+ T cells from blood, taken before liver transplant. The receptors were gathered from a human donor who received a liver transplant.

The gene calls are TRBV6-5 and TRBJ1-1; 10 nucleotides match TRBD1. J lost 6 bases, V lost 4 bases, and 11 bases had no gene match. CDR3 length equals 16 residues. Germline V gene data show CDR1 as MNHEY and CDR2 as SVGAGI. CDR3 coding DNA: TGTGCCAGCAGTTCTGGAGCGAGACAGGGGGCCCCTGAAGCTTTCTTT. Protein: CASSSGARQGAPEAFF.

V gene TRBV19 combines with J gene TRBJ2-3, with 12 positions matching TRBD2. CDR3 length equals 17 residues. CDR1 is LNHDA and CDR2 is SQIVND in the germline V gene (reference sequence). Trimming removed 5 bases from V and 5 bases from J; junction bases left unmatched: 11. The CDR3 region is CASSPSTSGSIKDTQYF. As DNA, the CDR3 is TGTGCCAGTAGTCCATCGACTAGCGGGAGTATTAAAGATACGCAGTATTTT.

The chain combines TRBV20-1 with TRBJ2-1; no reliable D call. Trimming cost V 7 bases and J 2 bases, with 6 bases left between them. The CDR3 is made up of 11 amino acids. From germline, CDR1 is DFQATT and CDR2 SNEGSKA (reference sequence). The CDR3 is CSVVPYNEQFF. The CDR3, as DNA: TGCAGTGTTGTTCCCTACAATGAGCAGTTCTTC.

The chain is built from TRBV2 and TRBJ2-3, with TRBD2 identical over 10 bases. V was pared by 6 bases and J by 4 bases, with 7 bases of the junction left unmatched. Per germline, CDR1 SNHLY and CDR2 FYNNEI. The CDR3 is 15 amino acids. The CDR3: CASSAAGGPPDTQYF. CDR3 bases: TGTGCCAGCAGCGCAGCGGGAGGGCCCCCAGATACGCAGTATTTT. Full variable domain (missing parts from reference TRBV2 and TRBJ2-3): EPEVTQTPSHQVTQMGQEVILRCVPISNHLYFYWYRQILGQKVEFLVSFYNNEISEKSEIFDDQFSVERPDGSNFTLKIRSTKLEDSAMYFCASSAAGGPPDTQYFGPGTRLTVL.

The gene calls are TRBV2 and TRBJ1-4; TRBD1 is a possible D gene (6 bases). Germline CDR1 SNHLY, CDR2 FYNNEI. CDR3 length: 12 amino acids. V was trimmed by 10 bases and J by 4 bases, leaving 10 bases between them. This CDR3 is CATRTDNEKLFF. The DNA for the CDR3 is TGTGCCACCCGGACAGATAATGAAAAACTGTTTTTT.

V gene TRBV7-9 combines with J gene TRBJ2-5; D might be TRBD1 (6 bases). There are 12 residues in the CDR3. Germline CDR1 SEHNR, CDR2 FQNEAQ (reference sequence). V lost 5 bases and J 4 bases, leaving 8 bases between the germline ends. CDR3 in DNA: TGTGCCAGCAGCCAACAGGGAGAGACCCAGTACTTC. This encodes CASSQQGETQYF. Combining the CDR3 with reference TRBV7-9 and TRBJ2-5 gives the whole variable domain DTGVSQNPRHKITKRGQNVTFRCDPISEHNRLYWYRQTLGQGPEFLTYFQNEAQLEKSRLLSDRFSAERPKGSFSTLEIQRTEQGDSAMYLCASSQQGETQYFGPGTRLLVL.

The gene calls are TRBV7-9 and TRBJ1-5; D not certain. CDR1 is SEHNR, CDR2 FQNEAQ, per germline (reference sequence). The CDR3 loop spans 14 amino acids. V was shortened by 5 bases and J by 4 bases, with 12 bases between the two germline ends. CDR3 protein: CASSPPGRNQPQHF. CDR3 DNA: TGTGCCAGCAGCCCCCCCGGGAGGAATCAGCCCCAGCATTTT.

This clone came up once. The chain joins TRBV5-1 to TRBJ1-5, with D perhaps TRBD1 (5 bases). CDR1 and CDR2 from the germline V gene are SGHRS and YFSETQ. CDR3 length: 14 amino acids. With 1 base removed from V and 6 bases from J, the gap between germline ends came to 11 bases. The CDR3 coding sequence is TGCGCCAGCAGCTTGATGCAGGGCGGTCAGCCCCAGCATTTT. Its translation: CASSLMQGGQPQHF.

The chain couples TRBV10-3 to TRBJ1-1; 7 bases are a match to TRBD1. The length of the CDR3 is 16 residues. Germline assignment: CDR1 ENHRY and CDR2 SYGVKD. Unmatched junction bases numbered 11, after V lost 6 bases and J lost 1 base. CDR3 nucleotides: TGTGCCATCAGGGATCAACAGGGGTTGAGGAACACTGAAGCTTTCTTT. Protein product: CAIRDQQGLRNTEAFF.

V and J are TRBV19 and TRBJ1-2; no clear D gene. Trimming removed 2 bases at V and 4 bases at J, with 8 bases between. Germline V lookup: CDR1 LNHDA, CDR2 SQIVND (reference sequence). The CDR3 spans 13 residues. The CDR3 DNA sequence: TGTGCCAGTAGTATAAGGCGGACCTATGGCTACACCTTC. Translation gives CASSIRRTYGYTF.

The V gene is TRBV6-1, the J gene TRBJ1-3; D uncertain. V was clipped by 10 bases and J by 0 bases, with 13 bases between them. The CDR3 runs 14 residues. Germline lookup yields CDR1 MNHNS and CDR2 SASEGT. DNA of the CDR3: TGTGCCATTACGGGTAGCTTCTCTGGAAACACCATATATTTT. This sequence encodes CAITGSFSGNTIYF.

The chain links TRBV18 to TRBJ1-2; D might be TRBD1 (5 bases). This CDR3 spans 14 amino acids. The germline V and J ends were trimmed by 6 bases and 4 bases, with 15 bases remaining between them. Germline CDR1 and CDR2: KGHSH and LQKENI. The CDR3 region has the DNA TGTGCCAGCTCCCCCGGGGGACTGGGCTATGGCTACACCTTC. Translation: CASSPGGLGYGYTF.

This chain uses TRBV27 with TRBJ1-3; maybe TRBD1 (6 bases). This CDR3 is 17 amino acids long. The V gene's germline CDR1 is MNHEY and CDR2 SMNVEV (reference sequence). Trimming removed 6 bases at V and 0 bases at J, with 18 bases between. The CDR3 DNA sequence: TGTGCCAGCAGGGGCGGGACACTAGAACTCTCTGGAAACACCATATATTTT. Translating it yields CASRGGTLELSGNTIYF.

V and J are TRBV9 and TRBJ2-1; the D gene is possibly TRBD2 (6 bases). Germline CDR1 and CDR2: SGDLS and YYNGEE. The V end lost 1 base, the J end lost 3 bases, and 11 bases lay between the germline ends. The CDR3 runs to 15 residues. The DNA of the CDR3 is TGTGCCAGCAGCGTACGGGCTAGCGACTACAATGAGCAGTTCTTC. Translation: CASSVRASDYNEQFF.

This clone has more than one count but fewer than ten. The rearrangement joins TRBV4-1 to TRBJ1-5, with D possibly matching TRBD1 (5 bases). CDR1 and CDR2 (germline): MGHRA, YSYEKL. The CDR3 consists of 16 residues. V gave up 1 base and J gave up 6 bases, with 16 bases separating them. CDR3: CASSQGAARGPQPQHF. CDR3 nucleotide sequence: TGCGCCAGCAGCCAAGGGGCGGCGCGGGGCCCTCAGCCCCAGCATTTT.